A single sample is the source of the 15 T cell receptor beta chains below, sequenced in a study of cytomegalovirus exposure and HLA in healthy donors. PCR employed 60 Vbeta and 13 Jbeta primers. Data came from immunoSEQ multiplex PCR; TCRdb stores just in-frame clones and leaves some out. The sample lists some 120,000 clones, 65% to 80% occurring once. Sequencing was performed on PBMCs. The origin of the receptors is a female donor in good health and CMV-seronegative.

The rearrangement uses TRBV19 and TRBJ1-3, with no clear D. This CDR3 has 13 amino acids. Trimming removed 4 bases at V and 3 bases at J, with 7 bases between. Germline CDR1 and CDR2: LNHDA and SQIVND (reference sequence). In DNA form, the CDR3 reads TGTGCCAGTAGTACTAACAGTGGAAACACCATATATTTT. Encoded protein: CASSTNSGNTIYF. Full variable domain (remainder filled in from reference TRBV19 and TRBJ1-3): DGGITQSPKYLFRKEGQNVTLSCEQNLNHDAMYWYRQDPGQGLRLIYYSQIVNDFQKGDIAEGYSVSREKKESFPLTVTSAQKNPTAFYLCASSTNSGNTIYFGEGSWLTVV.

The CDR3 sequence is CATSREFGGRGYEQYF. DNA of the CDR3: TGTGCCACCAGCAGAGAGTTCGGTGGACGGGGCTACGAGCAGTACTTC. The V and J genes are TRBV15 and TRBJ2-7; TRBD2 is a possible D gene (5 bases). This CDR3 contains 16 residues. Germline lookup yields CDR1 LNHNV and CDR2 YYDKDF (reference sequence). V lost 0 bases, J lost 3 bases, and 15 bases lay in between.

The chain employs TRBV7-8 and TRBJ2-7; possible D gene TRBD1, 5 bases. CDR1 SGHVS and CDR2 FQNEAQ come from the germline V gene. The CDR3 consists of 15 residues. The ends were cut back, 1 base at V and 4 bases at J, with 14 bases in the middle. CDR3 sequence reads: CASSLDPIKGYEQYF. The DNA for the CDR3 is TGTGCCAGCAGCTTAGACCCTATCAAGGGGTACGAGCAGTACTTC.

The count of this clone is one. The CDR3 coding sequence is TGCGCCAGCAGCTTGGAACTAGCGGACCGACAAGAGACCCAGTACTTC. Residues: CASSLELADRQETQYF. V usage is TRBV5-1 and J usage is TRBJ2-5; 8 positions match TRBD2. The V gene end was trimmed by 0 bases and the J gene end by 2 bases; junction bases not matched to a gene: 6. The CDR3 totals 16 residues. In germline, CDR1 is SGHRS, CDR2 YFSETQ.

The V gene is TRBV21-1, the J gene TRBJ1-2; no check of the table's D call, TRBD1, against the DNA was made. TRBV21-1 counts as a pseudogene. The CDR3 runs to 11 residues. The CDR3 sequence: CAITGAYGYTF. The CDR3, as DNA: TGTGCTATCACAGGGGCGTATGGCTACACCTTC.

The rearrangement links TRBV6-5 to TRBJ2-1; 9 bases align to TRBD2. Losses at the gene ends were 10 bases for V and 4 bases for J; bases not matched to a gene: 11. This CDR3 has 15 amino acids. CDR1 is MNHEY and CDR2 is SVGAGI in the germline V gene. DNA of the CDR3: TGTGCCACCGCCAAGAGCGGGGGGACTTACAATGAGCAGTTCTTC. Encoded protein: CATAKSGGTYNEQFF.

This clone was found a few times. This sequence joins TRBV6-1 and TRBJ1-1; perhaps TRBD1 as D (6 bases). The length of the CDR3 is 12 residues. V lost 5 bases, J lost 5 bases, and 9 bases lay in between. Per the germline V gene, CDR1 is MNHNS and CDR2 is SASEGT. Written as DNA, the CDR3 is TGTGCCAGCAGTCCAGGGGTAACTGAAGCTTTCTTT. This gives the protein CASSPGVTEAFF.

The chain recombines TRBV27 with TRBJ2-7; TRBD2 matches 11 bases. CDR1 and CDR2 from the germline V gene are MNHEY and SMNVEV (reference sequence). This CDR3 region has 15 residues. J was trimmed by 3 bases and V by 4 bases; bases with no gene match: 5. CDR3 in DNA: TGTGCCAGCAGTTATAGCGGGGGGGAAATCTACGAGCAGTACTTC. Amino acids: CASSYSGGEIYEQYF.

V gene TRBV15 combines with J gene TRBJ1-5; 7 bases match TRBD1. V dropped 5 bases and J dropped 3; count of bases not matched to a gene: 10. In germline, CDR1 is LNHNV, CDR2 YYDKDF (reference sequence). This CDR3 has 16 residues. CDR3 nucleotide sequence: TGTGCCACCAGCCTGACAGGGTTGGGCCTCAATCAGCCCCAGCATTTT. Translated, it gives CATSLTGLGLNQPQHF.

The chain joins TRBV5-4 to TRBJ2-5; D is possibly TRBD1 (6 bases). CDR3 length: 12 residues. CDR1 is SGHNT, CDR2 YYREEE, per germline (reference sequence). Trimming took 9 bases from V and 4 from J, leaving 13 bases between them. This CDR3 is CATSRGGETQYF. CDR3 DNA: TGTGCCACCTCAAGAGGGGGAGAGACCCAGTACTTC.

V gene TRBV7-4 combines with J gene TRBJ1-5, with 8 bases aligning to TRBD1. V trimming: 3 bases; J trimming: 0 bases; junction bases outside the gene matches: 10. The germline CDR1 and CDR2 sequences are SGHVT and SQSDAQ. The CDR3 consists of 18 residues. The CDR3 loop is CASSFGQGRECSNQPQHF. The CDR3 DNA reads as TGTGCCAGCAGCTTCGGACAGGGTCGTGAATGTAGCAATCAGCCCCAGCATTTT.

The chain is built from TRBV9 and TRBJ2-7, with 8 bases lining up with TRBD1. CDR1 and CDR2 from the germline V gene are SGDLS and YYNGEE. The CDR3 extends over 16 amino acids. The J segment lost 4 bases and the V segment lost 4 bases, leaving 13 bases of the junction unmatched. This chain's CDR3 is CASSPTRGRGSYEQYF. As DNA, the CDR3 is TGTGCCAGCAGCCCTACCAGGGGGCGGGGTAGTTACGAGCAGTACTTC.

The gene calls are TRBV7-2 and TRBJ2-1; 7 nucleotides line up with TRBD1. Per the germline V gene, CDR1 is SGHTA and CDR2 is FQGNSA. The J segment lost 8 bases and the V segment lost 6 bases, leaving 16 bases of the junction unmatched. This CDR3 has 16 amino acids. Here the CDR3 DNA reads TGTGCCAGCAGTTTTATACAGGGGCACCCCACCCATGAGCAGTTCTTC. Translating it yields CASSFIQGHPTHEQFF. The variable domain in full, with the rest retrieved from reference TRBV7-2 and TRBJ2-1, is GAGVSQSPSNKVTEKGKDVELRCDPISGHTALYWYRQSLGQGLEFLIYFQGNSAPDKSGLPSDRFSAERTGGSVSTLTIQRTQQEDSAVYLCASSFIQGHPTHEQFFGPGTRLTVL.

V is TRBV19 and J is TRBJ1-1; D uncertain. The CDR3 has 11 residues. V dropped 7 bases and J dropped 3 bases, with 6 bases sitting between them. CDR1 is LNHDA and CDR2 is SQIVND in the germline V gene (reference sequence). Here the CDR3 reads CASNSDTEAFF. CDR3 bases: TGTGCCAGTAACTCGGACACTGAAGCTTTCTTT.

The chain is built from TRBV6-5 and TRBJ2-5; 7 bases agree with TRBD2. CDR3 size: 15 residues. J gave up 5 bases and V 1 base, and 7 bases lay outside the gene matches. Germline CDR1 reads MNHEY; CDR2 reads SVGAGI. This CDR3 reads CASSYWGGGLETQYF. As DNA, the CDR3 is TGTGCCAGCAGTTACTGGGGGGGTGGGTTGGAGACCCAGTACTTC.